These 3 T cell receptor beta chains share one sample of origin, sequenced in a study of blood T cell repertoires in COVID-19. Using immunoSEQ multiplex PCR, the repertoire was profiled, and TCRdb retains in-frame clones only, with some absent. This table has almost 250,000 clones, roughly 86% appearing once. Sequencing was performed on peripheral blood. The receptor source for this set is a woman aged 60-70 years who had recovered from COVID-19.

A note on this clone: Other DNA variants within this sample encode the same CDR3. In DNA form, the CDR3 reads TGTGCCAGCAGTTTACGGGGAGAGACCCAGTACTTC. Residues: CASSLRGETQYF. The gene calls are TRBV12-3 or TRBV12-4 and TRBJ2-5, with D possibly matching TRBD2 (5 bases). CDR3 length equals 12 residues. The germline V and J ends were trimmed by 2 bases and 4 bases, with 5 bases remaining between them.

The CDR3 DNA reads TGTGCCAACCAACAGGGTAAAAATCAGCCCCAGCATTTT. This sequence encodes CANQQGKNQPQHF. The V call is TRBV10-3, the J call TRBJ1-5, with D possibly being TRBD1 (6 bases). Germline values: CDR1 ENHRY, CDR2 SYGVKD. This CDR3 region has 13 residues. The germline V and J ends were trimmed by 10 bases and 4 bases, with 14 bases remaining between them.

This chain links TRBV2 with TRBJ2-2; the D gene is possibly TRBD1 (6 bases). The V and J ends lost 5 bases and 0 bases respectively, with 10 bases between them. The germline gives CDR1 SNHLY, CDR2 FYNNEI. The CDR3 sequence is 15 residues long. The CDR3 nucleotides read TGTGCCAGCAGTTTGGACAGTGCGAACACCGGGGAGCTGTTTTTT. Amino acid sequence: CASSLDSANTGELFF. Looking up the rest from reference TRBV2 and TRBJ2-2 gives the full variable domain: EPEVTQTPSHQVTQMGQEVILRCVPISNHLYFYWYRQILGQKVEFLVSFYNNEISEKSEIFDDQFSVERPDGSNFTLKIRSTKLEDSAMYFCASSLDSANTGELFFGEGSRLTVL.